This T cell receptor beta chain was recorded in a study of brain metastases from non-small cell lung cancer. Study-level results: T-cell infiltration was lower in brain metastases than primaries (P < 0.001). TCR repertoires overlapped largely between brain metastases and matched primaries. In roughly 64% of brain metastases, T-cell clones were expanded compared with matched primary tumors.

The CDR3 is 14 amino acids. From germline, CDR1 is SGHTA and CDR2 FQGNSA. Deletions cut 2 bases from V and 5 bases from J, with 12 bases between. Worth noting for this clone: The antigen remains undetermined.

Here immunoSEQ multiplex PCR was the method, and the copy in TCRdb shows in-frame clones only, minus some. This table holds fewer than 1,500 clones, 85% found once. The clonotype originates from a donor aged 40 or older with non-small cell lung cancer. The V gene is TRBV7-2, the J gene TRBJ1-2; D not resolved. The sample was tissue from a brain metastasis. In nucleotides, the CDR3 is TGTGCCAGCAGCTTATATTCCGGGGAGTATGGCTACACCTTC. This encodes CASSLYSGEYGYTF.